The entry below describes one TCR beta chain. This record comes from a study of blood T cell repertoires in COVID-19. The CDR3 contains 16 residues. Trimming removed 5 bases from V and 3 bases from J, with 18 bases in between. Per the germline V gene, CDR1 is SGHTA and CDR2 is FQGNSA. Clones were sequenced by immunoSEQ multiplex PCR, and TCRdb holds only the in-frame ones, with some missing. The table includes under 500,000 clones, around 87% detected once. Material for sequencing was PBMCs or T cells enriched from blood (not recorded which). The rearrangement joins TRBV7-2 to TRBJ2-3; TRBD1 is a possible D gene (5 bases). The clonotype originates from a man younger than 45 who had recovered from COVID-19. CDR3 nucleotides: TGTGCCAGCAGCGCCAGGGTCAATCCTGGGACAGATACGCAGTATTTT. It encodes CASSARVNPGTDTQYF. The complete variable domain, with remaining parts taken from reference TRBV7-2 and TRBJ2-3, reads GAGVSQSPSNKVTEKGKDVELRCDPISGHTALYWYRQSLGQGLEFLIYFQGNSAPDKSGLPSDRFSAERTGGSVSTLTIQRTQQEDSAVYLCASSARVNPGTDTQYFGPGTRLTVL.